These 29 T cell receptor beta chains originate from one sample sequenced in a study of radiotherapy plus CTLA-4 blockade in lung cancer. Method: immunoSEQ multiplex PCR; TCRdb's copy keeps in-frame clones and lacks some. The table includes approximately 48,000 clones, about 83% detected once. The sample in question was peripheral blood, obtained from a patient treated with radiotherapy plus ipilimumab. All receptors derive from a human donor with non-small cell lung cancer whose response to radiotherapy plus ipilimumab could not be evaluated.

The chain has TRBV7-8 and TRBJ2-5; D remains unclear. The tail of the sequence fits TRBJ2-7 better, so the J call may be wrong. Germline CDR1 SGHVS, CDR2 FQNEAQ. The CDR3 is 14 residues long. The CDR3 reads CASSPPLSSYEQYF. Here the CDR3 DNA reads TGTGCCAGCAGCCCCCCGCTATCCTCCTACGAGCAGTACTTC.

The V call is TRBV4-2, the J call TRBJ2-2; TRBD1 is a possible D gene (7 bases). The V end lost 1 base, the J end lost 7 bases, and 10 bases lay between the germline ends. Looked up from germline, CDR1 is LGHNA and CDR2 is YNFKEQ. The CDR3 covers 14 residues. CDR3 sequence: CASSQGRGHGELFF. The CDR3 DNA sequence: TGTGCCAGCAGCCAAGGGAGGGGGCACGGGGAGCTGTTTTTT.

The chain recombines TRBV28 with TRBJ2-1; tentatively, D is TRBD2 (6 bases). The CDR3 has 14 amino acids. Looked up from germline, CDR1 is MDHEN and CDR2 is SYDVKM. The V gene lost 7 bases and the J gene lost 7 bases, with 17 bases spanning the gap. For the CDR3, the DNA is TGTGCCAGCACCCGACTAGTAAGCCCTAATGAGCAGTTCTTC. Protein sequence: CASTRLVSPNEQFF.

This clone was detected only a few times. This CDR3 is CASSDGTGVSLIDTQYF. CDR3 DNA: TGTGCCAGCAGCGACGGGACAGGGGTTTCGTTAATAGATACGCAGTATTTT. The rearrangement links TRBV9 to TRBJ2-3; 10 nucleotides align to TRBD1. The germline V gene encodes CDR1 SGDLS and CDR2 YYNGEE. After removal of 3 bases from V and 5 bases from J, the junction contained 12 bases not matched to a gene. The CDR3 covers 17 residues.

The V call is TRBV11-2, the J call TRBJ2-7, with D uncertain. Looked up from germline, CDR1 is SGHAT and CDR2 is FQNNGV. Trimming took off 0 bases at V and 3 bases at J, with 9 bases between the two ends. The CDR3 has 14 amino acids. CDR3 sequence: CASSLESVVYEQYF. The DNA for the CDR3 is TGTGCCAGCAGCTTAGAGTCGGTGGTCTACGAGCAGTACTTC.

The chain is built from TRBV7-9 and TRBJ1-1, with a weak D call TRBD1 (5 bases). This CDR3 region has 13 residues. Germline-derived CDR1 and CDR2 are SEHNR and FQNEAQ (reference sequence). Trimming took 5 bases from V and 5 from J, leaving 12 bases between them. The CDR3 spells CASSPVGATEAFF. CDR3 bases: TGTGCCAGCAGCCCAGTAGGGGCGACTGAAGCTTTCTTT.

As to this clone: At one end, the junction sequence differs from germline, possibly due to a read error. This chain connects TRBV5-5 to TRBJ2-7; the match to TRBD2 covers 7 bases. In germline, CDR1 is SGHKS, CDR2 YYEKEE (reference sequence). The CDR3 is 14 residues long. The CDR3 bases are TGTGCCAGCAGCCCCGGACTAGTCTCCCACGAGCAGTACTTC. It specifies CASSPGLVSHEQYF.

This chain connects TRBV28 to TRBJ1-5; TRBD1 matches 11 bases. The CDR3 sequence is 17 residues long. Trimming took 4 bases from V and 7 from J; bases not matched to a gene: 12. Germline V lookup: CDR1 MDHEN, CDR2 SYDVKM. CDR3 nucleotide sequence: TGTGCCAGCAGTTCCTGGACAGGGGGCTCCCACAAACAGCCCCAGCATTTT. Amino acid sequence: CASSSWTGGSHKQPQHF. Full variable domain (outside the CDR3, taken from reference TRBV28 and TRBJ1-5): DVKVTQSSRYLVKRTGEKVFLECVQDMDHENMFWYRQDPGLGLRLIYFSYDVKMKEKGDIPEGYSVSREKKERFSLILESASTNQTSMYLCASSSWTGGSHKQPQHFGDGTRLSIL.

The chain couples TRBV7-9 to TRBJ2-7; 7 bases are a match to TRBD2. The germline V gene has CDR1 SEHNR and CDR2 FQNEAQ (reference sequence). V lost 5 bases and J lost 5; bases outside the gene matches: 9. The CDR3 loop spans 14 amino acids. The CDR3 is CASSHDWRENEQYF. In DNA, the CDR3 is TGTGCCAGCAGCCACGACTGGCGGGAGAACGAGCAGTACTTC.

This clone was observed once. The chain employs TRBV19 and TRBJ2-3, with D possibly TRBD2 on 5 matching bases. Germline V gene data show CDR1 as LNHDA and CDR2 as SQIVND (reference sequence). Trimming removed 0 bases from V and 5 bases from J, with 12 bases in between. The CDR3 runs 15 residues. The CDR3, as DNA: TGTGCCAGTAGTATAGATCGAATAGCGCGAGATACGCAGTATTTT. Translation gives CASSIDRIARDTQYF.

Here the CDR3 reads CASSRGQGIDYNSPLHF. CDR3 nucleotide sequence: TGTGCCAGCAGCCGGGGACAGGGGATCGATTATAATTCACCCCTCCACTTT. The chain employs TRBV7-8 and TRBJ1-6; 10 nucleotides agree with TRBD1. CDR1 SGHVS and CDR2 FQNEAQ come from the germline V gene. Trimming took 5 bases from V and 4 from J; bases not matched to a gene: 8. The CDR3 has 17 amino acids.

This chain uses TRBV7-2 with TRBJ2-1; TRBD1 matches 7 bases. Trimming took 5 bases from V and 11 from J; bases not matched to a gene: 6. Per germline, CDR1 SGHTA and CDR2 FQGNSA. The CDR3 consists of 12 residues. The CDR3 nucleotides are TGTGCCAGCAGCCATAGGACAGGCAAGCAGTTCTTC. Its protein is CASSHRTGKQFF.

This clone showed up just once. The chain uses TRBV4-1 and TRBJ2-3, with TRBD2 matching 9 bases. V was clipped by 4 bases and J by 0 bases; unmatched bases: 8. The CDR3 spans 17 residues. The V gene's germline CDR1 is MGHRA and CDR2 YSYEKL. The CDR3 bases are TGCGCCAGCAGCCGCCTCGCGGGAGGGCCGAGCACAGATACGCAGTATTTT. Residues: CASSRLAGGPSTDTQYF.

This chain links TRBV29-1 with TRBJ2-5; TRBD2 matches 9 bases. Trimming took 3 bases from V and 1 from J; bases not matched to a gene: 6. This CDR3 region has 15 residues. Looked up from germline, CDR1 is SQVTM and CDR2 is ANQGSEA. CDR3 DNA: TGCAGCGTTGATGATAGCGGGAGAGGCCAAGAGACCCAGTACTTC. Its translation: CSVDDSGRGQETQYF.

The chain has TRBV27 and TRBJ2-1; 12 nucleotides agree with TRBD2. In germline, CDR1 is MNHEY, CDR2 SMNVEV (reference sequence). The trim removed 6 bases at V and 6 bases at J, leaving 9 bases unmatched. CDR3 length equals 16 residues. The CDR3 here is CASSLPTSGRVNEQFF. The CDR3 nucleotides are TGTGCCAGCAGCCTCCCGACTAGCGGGAGAGTCAATGAGCAGTTCTTC.

In its sample, this clone was seen a few times. CDR3 region: CASSPGLAGYEQYF. DNA of the CDR3: TGTGCCAGCAGCCCAGGACTAGCGGGTTACGAGCAGTACTTC. The chain joins TRBV7-3 to TRBJ2-7; the match to TRBD2 covers 11 bases. The ends lost 5 bases at V and 4 bases at J; junction bases unmatched: 4. The CDR3 loop spans 14 amino acids. Germline V CDR1 and CDR2: SGHTA, FQGTGA.

The chain employs TRBV7-2 and TRBJ2-1; TRBD2 agrees at 11 bases. V was clipped by 2 bases and J by 6 bases; unmatched bases: 3. Germline CDR1 is SGHTA and CDR2 is FQGNSA. The CDR3 covers 15 residues. The CDR3 loop is CASSLYGTSGNEQFF. The CDR3, as DNA: TGTGCCAGCAGCTTATATGGGACTAGCGGCAATGAGCAGTTCTTC.

The rearrangement links TRBV9 to TRBJ2-7, with 9 bases matching TRBD2. The V segment lost 0 bases and the J segment 6 bases; nucleotides outside the gene matches: 10. CDR1 SGDLS and CDR2 YYNGEE come from the germline V gene. The CDR3 runs 16 residues. CDR3 sequence: CASSVGSGTSLSEQYF. The CDR3 coding sequence is TGTGCCAGCAGCGTAGGATCCGGGACTAGCCTTTCCGAGCAGTACTTC. The full variable domain, completed using reference TRBV9 and TRBJ2-7, is DSGVTQTPKHLITATGQRVTLRCSPRSGDLSVYWYQQSLDQGLQFLIQYYNGEERAKGNILERFSAQQFPDLHSELNLSSLELGDSALYFCASSVGSGTSLSEQYFGPGTRLTVT.

The chain carries TRBV4-1 and TRBJ1-2, with 7 bases matching TRBD1. Germline assignment: CDR1 MGHRA and CDR2 YSYEKL. The CDR3 loop spans 14 amino acids. The V and J ends lost 0 bases and 4 bases, in that order; junction bases with no gene match: 2. Here the CDR3 reads CASSQDGQVYGYTF. For the CDR3, the DNA is TGCGCCAGCAGCCAAGATGGACAGGTCTATGGCTACACCTTC.

This rearrangement joins TRBV14 to TRBJ2-7; maybe TRBD2 (6 bases). The CDR3 loop spans 16 amino acids. CDR1 and CDR2 from the germline V gene are SGHDN and FVKESK. V was shortened by 3 bases and J by 0 bases, with 15 bases between the two germline ends. The CDR3 coding sequence is TGTGCCAGCAGCCATGGGACCGGCGGGGACTCCTACGAGCAGTACTTC. This sequence encodes CASSHGTGGDSYEQYF.

This rearrangement joins TRBV4-1 to TRBJ1-5, with 7 bases lining up with TRBD1. CDR1 is MGHRA and CDR2 is YSYEKL in the germline V gene. J was trimmed by 9 bases and V by 0 bases; bases with no gene match: 14. CDR3 length equals 17 residues. In DNA, the CDR3 is TGCGCCAGCAGCCAAGATTATCCTTCGACAGGGAGTCGGCCCCAGCATTTT. It codes for CASSQDYPSTGSRPQHF.

This clone has only a few counts. The rearrangement uses TRBV29-1 and TRBJ1-1; D is unresolved. This CDR3 has 16 amino acids. CDR1 is SQVTM, CDR2 ANQGSEA, per germline. V dropped 0 bases and J dropped 1 base, with 15 bases sitting between them. CDR3 in amino acids: CSVEDSSGFGNTEAFF. The CDR3 DNA is TGCAGCGTTGAAGACTCTTCCGGGTTTGGGAACACTGAAGCTTTCTTT. The variable domain in full, with the rest retrieved from reference TRBV29-1 and TRBJ1-1, is SAVISQKPSRDICQRGTSLTIQCQVDSQVTMMFWYRQQPGQSLTLIATANQGSEATYESGFVIDKFPISRPNLTFSTLTVSNMSPEDSSIYLCSVEDSSGFGNTEAFFGQGTRLTVV.

CDR3 DNA sequence: TGTGCCAGCAGCCTAGTGGGTTCCGAGCAGTACTTC. It translates to CASSLVGSEQYF. J is TRBJ2-7 and V is TRBV28; D not certain. In germline, CDR1 is MDHEN, CDR2 SYDVKM. The V end lost 6 bases, the J end lost 6 bases, and 12 bases lay between the germline ends. The length of the CDR3 is 12 residues.

The rearrangement links TRBV11-2 to TRBJ1-2, with D hard to call. The V gene's germline CDR1 is SGHAT and CDR2 FQNNGV. This CDR3 is 13 amino acids long. Trimming shortened V by 4 bases and J by 2 bases, and 8 bases separated the two germline ends. The CDR3 reads CASSSGMNYGYTF. CDR3 nucleotide sequence: TGTGCCAGCAGCTCCGGGATGAACTATGGCTACACCTTC.

The rearrangement links TRBV5-1 to TRBJ1-2; D gene ambiguous. V lost 6 bases, J lost 5 bases, and 5 bases lay in between. The CDR3 contains 10 residues. Germline V lookup: CDR1 SGHRS, CDR2 YFSETQ. In nucleotides, the CDR3 is TGCGCCAGCAAAGAGTATGGCTACACCTTC. Translated, it gives CASKEYGYTF.

The rearrangement uses TRBV9 and TRBJ2-3; 16 bases match TRBD2. From germline, CDR1 is SGDLS and CDR2 YYNGEE. The CDR3 totals 16 residues. The V gene end was trimmed by 3 bases and the J gene end by 3 bases; junction bases not matched to a gene: 1. CDR3 residues: CASSGGLAGGTDTQYF. The CDR3 region has the DNA TGTGCCAGCAGCGGGGGACTAGCGGGAGGGACAGATACGCAGTATTTT. Complete variable domain (other parts from reference TRBV9 and TRBJ2-3): DSGVTQTPKHLITATGQRVTLRCSPRSGDLSVYWYQQSLDQGLQFLIQYYNGEERAKGNILERFSAQQFPDLHSELNLSSLELGDSALYFCASSGGLAGGTDTQYFGPGTRLTVL.

In this sample, this clone turned up once. The chain combines TRBV25-1 with TRBJ1-6; D is unclear. CDR3 size: 13 residues. Germline CDR1 and CDR2: MGHDK and SYGVNS. Between the trimmed V and J ends, which lost 3 bases and 13 bases, there was a span of 13 bases. CDR3 sequence (DNA): TGTGCCAGCAGTGATCCCCCCGGTCTTCCCCTCCACTTT. The encoded protein is CASSDPPGLPLHF.

J is TRBJ2-2 and V is TRBV7-9; D is undetermined. This CDR3 is built from 12 residues. Germline-derived CDR1 and CDR2 are SEHNR and FQNEAQ (reference sequence). This CDR3 is CAVYFGTGELFF. As DNA, the CDR3 is TGTGCTGTCTATTTCGGGACCGGGGAGCTGTTTTTT. The full variable domain, its missing parts supplied by reference TRBV7-9 and TRBJ2-2, is DTGVSQNPRHKITKRGQNVTFRCDPISEHNRLYWYRQTLGQGPEFLTYFQNEAQLEKSRLLSDRFSAERPKGSFSTLEIQRTEQGDSAMYLCAVYFGTGELFFGEGSRLTVL.

This clone was recorded only once. The genes are TRBV2 and TRBJ1-5, with D uncertain. V lost 6 bases and J 0 bases, leaving 12 bases between the germline ends. CDR1 SNHLY and CDR2 FYNNEI come from the germline V gene. The CDR3 sequence is 15 residues long. In nucleotides, the CDR3 is TGTGCCAGCAGGAGCCCCAGCGATAGCAATCAGCCCCAGCATTTT. Its translation is CASRSPSDSNQPQHF.